This paragraph reports one T cell receptor beta chain. This record comes from a study of blood T cell repertoires in COVID-19. Study overall: Spain, Italy and the United States supplied samples that represented acute and convalescent COVID-19. Sources were T cells, B-cell-depleted T cells, or PBMCs; the material itself was cDNA or gDNA.

From germline, CDR1 is SGHAT and CDR2 FQNNGV. This CDR3 has 18 amino acids. V was clipped by 4 bases and J by 7 bases; unmatched bases: 13. Authors' analysis steps: Amplified reference gene primers provided the basis for estimating nucleated cell counts. Generated by immunoSEQ multiplex PCR, the TCRdb table keeps only in-frame clones and is missing some. Clone size and the V and J calls come from that table; the DNA yielded D and trimming. In the table there are around 220,000 clones, less than 85% of which are singletons. The V and J genes are TRBV11-2 and TRBJ2-1, with TRBD2 matching over 13 bases. The sample consisted of peripheral blood. The TCR sequence derives from a woman aged 80 or over with active or convalescent COVID-19. CDR3 amino acids: CASSSKQTPGLAGNEQFF. In nucleotides, the CDR3 is TGTGCCAGCAGCTCTAAACAAACTCCGGGACTAGCGGGGAATGAGCAGTTCTTC.